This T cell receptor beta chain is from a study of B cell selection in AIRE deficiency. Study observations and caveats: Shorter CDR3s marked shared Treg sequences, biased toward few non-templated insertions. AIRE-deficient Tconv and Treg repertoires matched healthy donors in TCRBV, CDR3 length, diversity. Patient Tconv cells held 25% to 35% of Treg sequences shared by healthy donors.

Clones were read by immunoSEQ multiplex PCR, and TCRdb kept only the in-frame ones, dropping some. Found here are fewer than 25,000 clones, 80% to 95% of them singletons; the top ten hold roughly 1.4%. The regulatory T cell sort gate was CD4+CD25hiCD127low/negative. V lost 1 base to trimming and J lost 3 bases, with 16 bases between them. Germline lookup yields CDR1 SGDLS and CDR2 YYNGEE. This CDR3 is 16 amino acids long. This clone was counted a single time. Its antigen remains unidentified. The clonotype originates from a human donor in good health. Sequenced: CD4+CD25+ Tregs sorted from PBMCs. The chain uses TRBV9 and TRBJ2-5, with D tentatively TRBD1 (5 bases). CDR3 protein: CASSVKFGAEEETQYF. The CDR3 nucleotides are TGTGCCAGCAGCGTAAAATTTGGGGCGGAAGAAGAGACCCAGTACTTC. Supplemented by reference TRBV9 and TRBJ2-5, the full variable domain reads DSGVTQTPKHLITATGQRVTLRCSPRSGDLSVYWYQQSLDQGLQFLIQYYNGEERAKGNILERFSAQQFPDLHSELNLSSLELGDSALYFCASSVKFGAEEETQYFGPGTRLLVL.